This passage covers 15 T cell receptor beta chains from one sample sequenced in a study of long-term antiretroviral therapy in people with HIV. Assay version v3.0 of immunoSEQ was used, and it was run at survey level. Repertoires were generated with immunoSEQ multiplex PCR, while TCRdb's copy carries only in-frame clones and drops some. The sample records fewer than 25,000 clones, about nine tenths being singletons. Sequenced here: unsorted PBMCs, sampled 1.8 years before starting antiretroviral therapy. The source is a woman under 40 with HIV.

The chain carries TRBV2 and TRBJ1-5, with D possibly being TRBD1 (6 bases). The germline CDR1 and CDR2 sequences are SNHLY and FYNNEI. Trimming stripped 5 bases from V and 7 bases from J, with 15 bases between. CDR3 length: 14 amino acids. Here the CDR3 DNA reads TGTGCCAGCAGTAGGCCGGGGGCAAGGCAGCCCCAGCATTTT. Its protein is CASSRPGARQPQHF. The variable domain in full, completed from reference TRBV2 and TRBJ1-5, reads EPEVTQTPSHQVTQMGQEVILRCVPISNHLYFYWYRQILGQKVEFLVSFYNNEISEKSEIFDDQFSVERPDGSNFTLKIRSTKLEDSAMYFCASSRPGARQPQHFGDGTRLSIL.

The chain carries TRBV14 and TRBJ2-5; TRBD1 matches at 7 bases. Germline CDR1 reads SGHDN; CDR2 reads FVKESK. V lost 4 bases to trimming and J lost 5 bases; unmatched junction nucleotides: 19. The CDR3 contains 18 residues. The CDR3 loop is CASSPGWIRTGGRETQYF. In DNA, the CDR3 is TGTGCCAGCAGCCCAGGTTGGATCAGGACAGGCGGACGGGAGACCCAGTACTTC.

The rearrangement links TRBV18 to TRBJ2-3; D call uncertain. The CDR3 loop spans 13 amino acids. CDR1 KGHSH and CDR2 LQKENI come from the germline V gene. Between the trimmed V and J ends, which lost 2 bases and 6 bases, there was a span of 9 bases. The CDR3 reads CASSPSPGDTQYF. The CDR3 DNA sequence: TGTGCCAGCTCACCAAGCCCTGGGGATACGCAGTATTTT.

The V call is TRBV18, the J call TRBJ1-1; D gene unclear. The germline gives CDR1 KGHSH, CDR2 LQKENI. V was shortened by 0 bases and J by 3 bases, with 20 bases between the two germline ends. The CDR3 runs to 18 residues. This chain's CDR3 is CASSPPWTFNRGDTEAFF. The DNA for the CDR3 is TGTGCCAGCTCACCACCTTGGACCTTCAACCGGGGTGACACTGAAGCTTTCTTT. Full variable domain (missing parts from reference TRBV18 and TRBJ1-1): NAGVMQNPRHLVRRRGQEARLRCSPMKGHSHVYWYRQLPEEGLKFMVYLQKENIIDESGMPKERFSAEFPKEGPSILRIQQVVRGDSAAYFCASSPPWTFNRGDTEAFFGQGTRLTVV.

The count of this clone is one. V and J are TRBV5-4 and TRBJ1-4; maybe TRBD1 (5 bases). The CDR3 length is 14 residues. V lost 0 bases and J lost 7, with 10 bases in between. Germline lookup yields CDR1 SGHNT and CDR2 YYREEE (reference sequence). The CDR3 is CASSLGGVGEKLFF. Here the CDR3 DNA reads TGTGCCAGCAGCTTGGGGGGCGTGGGTGAAAAACTGTTTTTT. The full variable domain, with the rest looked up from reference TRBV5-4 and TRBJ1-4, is ETGVTQSPTHLIKTRGQQVTLRCSSQSGHNTVSWYQQALGQGPQFIFQYYREEENGRGNFPPRFSGLQFPNYSSELNVNALELDDSALYLCASSLGGVGEKLFFGSGTQLSVL.

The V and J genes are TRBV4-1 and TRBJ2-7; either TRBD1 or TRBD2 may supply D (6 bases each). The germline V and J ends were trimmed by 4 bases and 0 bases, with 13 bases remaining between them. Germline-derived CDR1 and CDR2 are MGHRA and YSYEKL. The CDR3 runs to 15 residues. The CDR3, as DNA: TGCGCCAGCAGCCCCGAGGGGGGCAGCTCCTACGAGCAGTACTTC. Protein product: CASSPEGGSSYEQYF.

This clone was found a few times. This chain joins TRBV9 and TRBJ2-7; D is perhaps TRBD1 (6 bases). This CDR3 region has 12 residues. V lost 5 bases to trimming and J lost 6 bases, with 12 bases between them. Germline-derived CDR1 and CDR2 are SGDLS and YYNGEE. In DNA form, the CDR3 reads TGTGCCAGCAGATCAACAGGGCCCGAGCAGTACTTC. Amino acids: CASRSTGPEQYF.

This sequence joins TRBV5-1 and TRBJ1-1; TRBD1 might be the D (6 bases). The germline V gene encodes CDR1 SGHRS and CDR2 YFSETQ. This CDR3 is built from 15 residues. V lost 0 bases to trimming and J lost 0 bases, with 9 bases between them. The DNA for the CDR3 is TGCGCCAGCAGCTTGGGCCAGGGGATGAACACTGAAGCTTTCTTT. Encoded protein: CASSLGQGMNTEAFF.

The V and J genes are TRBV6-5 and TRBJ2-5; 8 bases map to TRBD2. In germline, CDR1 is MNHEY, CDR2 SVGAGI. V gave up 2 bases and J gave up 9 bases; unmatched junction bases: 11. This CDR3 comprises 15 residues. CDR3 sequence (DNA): TGTGCCAGCAGTTACGATCCTAGCGGGCTGGGGGCCCAGTACTTC. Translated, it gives CASSYDPSGLGAQYF.

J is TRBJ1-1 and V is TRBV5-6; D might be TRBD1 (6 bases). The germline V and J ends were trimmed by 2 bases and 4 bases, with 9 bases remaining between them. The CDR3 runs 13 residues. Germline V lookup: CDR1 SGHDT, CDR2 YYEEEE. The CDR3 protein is CASSFTGSTEAFF. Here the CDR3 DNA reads TGTGCCAGCAGCTTCACAGGGAGCACTGAAGCTTTCTTT.

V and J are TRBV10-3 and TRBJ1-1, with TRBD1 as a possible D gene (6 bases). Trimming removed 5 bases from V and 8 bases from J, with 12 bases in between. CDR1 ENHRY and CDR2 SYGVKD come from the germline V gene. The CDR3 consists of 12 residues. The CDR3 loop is CAISPDSVEAFF. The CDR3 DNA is TGTGCCATCAGTCCGGACAGTGTAGAAGCTTTCTTT.

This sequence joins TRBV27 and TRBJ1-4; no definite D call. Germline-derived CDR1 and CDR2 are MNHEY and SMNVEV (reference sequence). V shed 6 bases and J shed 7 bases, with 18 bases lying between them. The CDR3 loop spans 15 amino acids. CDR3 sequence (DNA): TGTGCCAGCAGCAAGGAGGGCAAGGGTAGTGAAAAACTGTTTTTT. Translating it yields CASSKEGKGSEKLFF.

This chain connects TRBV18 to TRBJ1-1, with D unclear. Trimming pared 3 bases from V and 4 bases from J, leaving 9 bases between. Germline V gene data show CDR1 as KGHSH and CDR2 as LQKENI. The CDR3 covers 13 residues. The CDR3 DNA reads TGTGCCAGCTCACCGTTAAGTTCCACTGAAGCTTTCTTT. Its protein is CASSPLSSTEAFF.

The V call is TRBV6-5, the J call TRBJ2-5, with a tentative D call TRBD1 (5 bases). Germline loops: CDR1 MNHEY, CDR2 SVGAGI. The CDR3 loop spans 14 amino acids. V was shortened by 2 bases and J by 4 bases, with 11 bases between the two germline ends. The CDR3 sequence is CASSYTGQGETQYF. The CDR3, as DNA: TGTGCCAGCAGTTACACCGGCCAGGGAGAGACCCAGTACTTC.

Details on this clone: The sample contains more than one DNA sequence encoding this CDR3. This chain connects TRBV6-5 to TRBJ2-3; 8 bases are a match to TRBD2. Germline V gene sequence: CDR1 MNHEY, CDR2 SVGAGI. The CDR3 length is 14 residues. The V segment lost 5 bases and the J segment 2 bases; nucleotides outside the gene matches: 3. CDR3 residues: CASSTGLATDTQYF. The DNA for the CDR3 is TGTGCCAGCAGTACCGGACTAGCCACAGATACGCAGTATTTT.